This T cell receptor beta chain was observed in a study of blood T cell repertoires in COVID-19. Study-level information: The United States, Italy and Spain were the sources of the acute and convalescent COVID-19 samples. T cells, B-cell-depleted T cells, or PBMCs provided the cDNA or gDNA that served as material.

This clone was observed a single time. CDR1 SGHTA and CDR2 FQGNSA come from the germline V gene. V was clipped by 0 bases and J by 8 bases, with 13 bases between them. The CDR3 totals 14 residues. In the original workflow: Amplification from reference gene primers served as the basis for estimated nucleated cell counts. Sequenced by immunoSEQ multiplex PCR; TCRdb stores in-frame clones only, minus some. V, J and clone size reflect that table, while D and trimming were determined from the DNA. The repertoire includes approximately 400,000 clones, approximately 88% of them detected once, and roughly 12% sits in the top ten. Seattle enrolled patients during active infection and tracked them longitudinally.

V gene TRBV7-2 combines with J gene TRBJ1-2; D gene ambiguous. Sequenced input: peripheral blood. This clonotype originated in a woman aged 50 to 60 with COVID-19, enrolled during active disease. Here the CDR3 DNA reads TGTGCCAGCAGCTTAGCGCGAACAGCAGGCGGCTACACCTTC. Translated, it gives CASSLARTAGGYTF.